This T cell receptor (beta chain) originates from a study of cytomegalovirus exposure and HLA in healthy donors. PCR involved 60 Vbeta and 13 Jbeta primers. Clones were sequenced by immunoSEQ multiplex PCR, and TCRdb holds only the in-frame ones, with some missing. The sample lists under 150,000 clones, roughly 80% occurring once. This cohort consisted of healthy bone marrow donors. These donors counted as nominally healthy when sampled, but unrecorded immune exposures were likely. Germline-derived CDR1 and CDR2 are MGHRA and YSYEKL. The germline V and J ends were trimmed by 1 base and 9 bases, with 16 bases remaining between them. The CDR3 spans 14 residues.

The source is a woman aged 30 to 39 in good health and CMV-seropositive. V is TRBV4-1 and J is TRBJ2-7, with D possibly being TRBD1 (5 bases). Sequenced: PBMCs. DNA of the CDR3: TGCGCCAGCAGCCAAGGTGACAGCCAGCTTGGGCAGTACTTC. It translates to CASSQGDSQLGQYF.